This T cell receptor beta chain was recorded in a study of blood T cell repertoires in COVID-19. Study-level information: The cDNA or gDNA used as material had been derived from T cells, B-cell-depleted T cells, or PBMCs.

Germline assignment: CDR1 LNHDA and CDR2 SQIVND (reference sequence). The CDR3 length is 20 residues. V was clipped by 0 bases and J by 0 bases; unmatched bases: 9. Under the authors' procedure: Amplification of reference gene primers was used by the study to estimate nucleated cell counts. Data came from immunoSEQ multiplex PCR; TCRdb stores just in-frame clones and leaves some out. That table furnishes V, J and clone size, whereas the DNA furnished D and trimming. Here the sample spans around 200,000 clones, 65% to 90% being singletons. This clonotype was sampled from a human donor in a cohort sampled during active COVID-19. The chain is built from TRBV19 and TRBJ2-4; 12 bases agree with TRBD2. Sequencing was carried out using peripheral blood. The CDR3 sequence: CASSIDSTSGSDKAKNIQYF. CDR3 nucleotides: TGTGCCAGTAGTATAGATTCGACTAGCGGGAGTGATAAAGCCAAAAACATTCAGTACTTC.